This T cell receptor (beta chain) was recovered during a study of cytomegalovirus exposure and HLA in healthy donors. Findings of the study overall: Listed as cytomegalovirus-associated were 150 to 200 TCR beta chains. Cytomegalovirus status, reportedly, was diagnosed with high specificity and sensitivity by the classifier.

Clones were read by immunoSEQ multiplex PCR, and TCRdb kept only the in-frame ones, dropping some. The repertoire holds around 70,000 clones, with 90% to 95% as singletons. With 6 bases clipped from V and 1 base from J, the junction kept 6 bases outside the gene matches. CDR1 and CDR2 from the germline V gene are MNHNS and SASEGT. This CDR3 contains 15 residues. A word on this clone: Its antigen is as yet unknown.

J is TRBJ2-1 and V is TRBV6-1; TRBD1 aligns across 7 bases. The sequencing input was PBMCs. The TCR sequence derives from a woman aged 18-29 years in good health and CMV-seropositive. The CDR3 here is CASRIPGQSYNEQFF. CDR3 nucleotides: TGTGCCAGCAGAATTCCGGGACAGTCCTACAATGAGCAGTTCTTC.